This passage covers 2 T cell receptor beta chains from one sample sequenced in a study of shared T cell receptors in the human thymus. Assay: immunoSEQ multiplex PCR; the TCRdb copy retains only in-frame clones and omits some. Of 640,000 or so clones listed, around 87% were seen once; the top ten hold under 0.01%. The sample was also reused in another study, on human thymus T cells.

Source material: thymocytes. All receptors derive from a boy in the first two years of life with a congenital heart defect.

The chain joins TRBV29-1 to TRBJ2-1; D not certain. The V end lost 6 bases, the J end lost 0 bases, and 18 bases lay between the germline ends. Germline V lookup: CDR1 SQVTM, CDR2 ANQGSEA. This CDR3 region has 16 residues. CDR3 nucleotides: TGCAGCGTACCCTGCTCGCGGATGATCTCCTACAATGAGCAGTTCTTC. This encodes CSVPCSRMISYNEQFF.

Points on this clone: Other nucleotide sequences from this sample produce the same CDR3. The V and J genes are TRBV4-3 and TRBJ1-6, with D possibly matching TRBD1 (6 bases). Trimming took off 4 bases at V and 10 bases at J, with 20 bases between the two ends. Germline V gene sequence: CDR1 LGHNA, CDR2 YSLEER. CDR3 length equals 16 residues. The CDR3 DNA follows: TGCGCCAGCAGCCCCCGGGGCGGGGGGCTTTCGTCACCCCTCCACTTT. Its translation: CASSPRGGGLSSPLHF.